Each of the 12 T cell receptor beta chains below was sequenced from the same sample in a study of Graves' ophthalmopathy and Graves' hyperthyroidism. Investigators amplified TCR beta CDR3 regions from RNA transcripts. Scientists carried out first-round RT-PCR using HTBI primers and then a second-round multiplex PCR. TCRdb ran MiXCR on the multiplex PCR reads and lists one entry per CDR3 protein. This table has roughly 220,000 distinct CDR3 sequences, 45% to 55% appearing once. Material for sequencing was peripheral blood. Every receptor here comes from an adult man with Graves' ophthalmopathy.

The rearrangement uses TRBV11-1 and TRBJ1-2; D not certain. V lost 1 base to trimming and J lost 6 bases, with 12 bases between them. The CDR3 extends over 14 amino acids. Germline values: CDR1 SGHAT, CDR2 FQDESV (reference sequence). CDR3 in DNA: TGTGCCAGCAGCTTAGGCGGAGGGAATGATGGCTACACCTTC. Residues: CASSLGGGNDGYTF.

The chain joins TRBV5-1 to TRBJ2-6; TRBD2 matches 8 bases. The germline gives CDR1 SGHRS, CDR2 YFSETQ. Trimming removed 2 bases from V and 0 bases from J; junction bases left unmatched: 4. The CDR3 consists of 17 residues. CDR3 nucleotides: TGCGCCAGCAGCTTTTTTAGCGGGGCCTCTGGGGCCAACGTCCTGACTTTC. It codes for CASSFFSGASGANVLTF.

The chain is built from TRBV7-9 and TRBJ1-5; D is possibly TRBD1 (6 bases). Trimming cost V 5 bases and J 0 bases, with 17 bases left between them. This CDR3 region has 17 residues. CDR1 is SEHNR and CDR2 is FQNEAQ in the germline V gene (reference sequence). This CDR3 is CASSSNEGDDSNQPQHF. The CDR3, as DNA: TGTGCCAGCAGCAGTAACGAGGGGGACGATAGCAATCAGCCCCAGCATTTT. Using reference TRBV7-9 and TRBJ1-5 for the parts outside the CDR3, the full variable domain is DTGVSQNPRHKITKRGQNVTFRCDPISEHNRLYWYRQTLGQGPEFLTYFQNEAQLEKSRLLSDRFSAERPKGSFSTLEIQRTEQGDSAMYLCASSSNEGDDSNQPQHFGDGTRLSIL.

This clonotype was observed a handful of times. This rearrangement joins TRBV12-3 or TRBV12-4 to TRBJ2-7; D uncertain. The ends were cut back, 6 bases at V and 7 bases at J, with 10 bases in the middle. This CDR3 has 11 amino acids. CDR3 DNA sequence: TGTGCCAGCAGAGACCCTCTGGAGCAGTACTTC. As protein: CASRDPLEQYF.

The sample holds one count of this clonotype. The chain combines TRBV6-5 with TRBJ1-6; D is ambiguous. Germline lookup yields CDR1 MNHEY and CDR2 SVGAGI. V lost 6 bases and J 4 bases, leaving 13 bases between the germline ends. The CDR3 contains 15 residues. The CDR3, as DNA: TGTGCCAGCAGCCGAACCCAGGAGTATAATTCACCCCTCCACTTT. Residues: CASSRTQEYNSPLHF.

Details on this clonotype: Sequence at one end of the junction differs from germline and may be a read error. The rearrangement joins TRBV7-9 to TRBJ1-4; D unresolved. The CDR3 runs to 10 residues. Looked up from germline, CDR1 is SEHNR and CDR2 is FQNEAQ (reference sequence). The CDR3 region is CTTGFEKLFF. The CDR3 DNA sequence: TGCACGACGGGGTTCGAAAAACTGTTTTTT.

This clonotype occurred a few times. V and J are TRBV24-1 and TRBJ2-7; D possibly corresponds to TRBD1 (5 bases). The germline V gene has CDR1 KGHDR and CDR2 SFDVKD. The germline V and J ends were trimmed by 4 bases and 2 bases, with 14 bases remaining between them. This CDR3 region has 15 residues. The CDR3 region has the DNA TGTGCCACCAGTGACGACGACAGTACCCCCTACGAGCAGTACTTC. Its protein is CATSDDDSTPYEQYF.

The rearrangement joins TRBV5-5 to TRBJ2-7; possibly TRBD1 for D (6 bases). The CDR3 consists of 14 residues. Trimming shortened V by 4 bases and J by 2 bases, and 13 bases separated the two germline ends. Germline loops: CDR1 SGHKS, CDR2 YYEKEE (reference sequence). CDR3: CASSEDSWTYEQYF. CDR3 in DNA: TGTGCCAGCAGCGAGGACAGCTGGACCTACGAGCAGTACTTC. Complete variable domain (other parts from reference TRBV5-5 and TRBJ2-7): DAGVTQSPTHLIKTRGQQVTLRCSPISGHKSVSWYQQVLGQGPQFIFQYYEKEERGRGNFPDRFSARQFPNYSSELNVNALLLGDSALYLCASSEDSWTYEQYFGPGTRLTVT.

A few counts support this clonotype. The chain has TRBV4-1 and TRBJ1-4; maybe TRBD1 (6 bases). The V gene's germline CDR1 is MGHRA and CDR2 YSYEKL. This CDR3 contains 13 residues. The ends were cut back, 3 bases at V and 13 bases at J, with 15 bases in the middle. The CDR3 reads CASSHMYRERLFF. Written as DNA, the CDR3 is TGCGCCAGCAGCCACATGTACAGGGAACGACTGTTTTTT.

The J gene is TRBJ1-5, the V gene TRBV5-1; D might be TRBD1 (6 bases). The CDR3 contains 15 residues. The germline V gene encodes CDR1 SGHRS and CDR2 YFSETQ. Trimming removed 2 bases at V and 6 bases at J, with 15 bases between. CDR3 amino acids: CASSFGGASGQPQHF. The CDR3 bases are TGCGCCAGCAGCTTCGGGGGGGCGTCTGGTCAGCCCCAGCATTTT. The complete variable domain, with remaining parts taken from reference TRBV5-1 and TRBJ1-5, reads KAGVTQTPRYLIKTRGQQVTLSCSPISGHRSVSWYQQTPGQGLQFLFEYFSETQRNKGNFPGRFSGRQFSNSRSEMNVSTLELGDSALYLCASSFGGASGQPQHFGDGTRLSIL.

This clonotype showed up many times. The chain couples TRBV29-1 to TRBJ2-6; tentatively, D is TRBD1 (5 bases). CDR1 and CDR2 from the germline V gene are SQVTM and ANQGSEA. Trimming removed 5 bases at V and 2 bases at J, with 10 bases between. The CDR3 is 14 amino acids. CDR3 DNA: TGCAGCGTTTCTAGGGGAACTGGGGCCAACGTCCTGACTTTC. This codes for CSVSRGTGANVLTF.

V is TRBV7-2 and J is TRBJ1-1; D is uncertain. The CDR3 has 12 residues. V dropped 6 bases and J dropped 6 bases, with 11 bases sitting between them. The germline gives CDR1 SGHTA, CDR2 FQGNSA. CDR3 residues: CASSPRTSEAFF. CDR3 coding DNA: TGTGCCAGCAGTCCCAGGACTTCTGAAGCTTTCTTT.